The TCR beta chain under discussion was sequenced for a study of T cell repertoires in cytomegalovirus infection. Across the whole study: The authors used CMV epitopes that were HLA-C-restricted (recently identified) and HLA-B-restricted (well studied). Public signatures in TCR beta pointed to CMV infection and matching HLA type.

TCRdb fed the reads into MiXCR, producing one record per CDR3 protein. The sample consists of fewer than 1,000,000 distinct CDR3 sequences, about 33% of them appearing once. The CDR3 contains 15 residues. V was pared by 7 bases and J by 7 bases, with 8 bases of the junction left unmatched. CDR1 and CDR2 from the germline V gene are SGHTA and FQGNSA. Only a few counts were recorded for this clonotype. No antigen is known for it. Study-wide results and caveats: The study found HLA-C-restricted CMV-specific TCR beta clonotypes dominating the ex vivo response. The study identified carriers of CMV plus the relevant HLA from cumulative public TCR beta family frequency.

This receptor was obtained from a human donor in good health (CMV status not recorded). Some clones in this sample may be carry-over from other donors' samples. V is TRBV7-2 and J is TRBJ2-2; TRBD1 aligns across 11 bases. Sequencing used cultured CD8+ T cells from PBMCs, obtained from culture after CMV antigen stimulation. CDR3 sequence reads: CASKPEDRGRGELFF. DNA for the CDR3: TGTGCCAGCAAACCAGAGGACAGGGGGCGCGGGGAGCTGTTTTTT. The full variable domain, in which reference TRBV7-2 and TRBJ2-2 provide the parts outside the CDR3, is GAGVSQSPSNKVTEKGKDVELRCDPISGHTALYWYRQSLGQGLEFLIYFQGNSAPDKSGLPSDRFSAERTGGSVSTLTIQRTQQEDSAVYLCASKPEDRGRGELFFGEGSRLTVL.